This T cell receptor (beta chain) was retrieved from a study of blood T cell repertoires in COVID-19. Overall study: COVID-19 samples from acute and convalescent phases originated in the United States, Italy and Spain. T cells, B-cell-depleted T cells, or PBMCs supplied cDNA or gDNA.

Authors' methods: Researchers report that nucleated cell counts were estimated from reference gene primer amplification. Data came from immunoSEQ multiplex PCR; TCRdb stores just in-frame clones and leaves some out. That table supplies the V and J calls and clone size; D and trimming were determined from the DNA. Of hundreds of thousands of clones in the sample, more than 70% were seen once. While infection was still active, Seattle patients were enrolled and then followed longitudinally. Concerning this clone: One end of the junction is discordant with germline, which a read error may explain.

The CDR3 extends over 12 amino acids. Germline V gives CDR1 SNHLY, CDR2 FYNNEI. The chain carries TRBV2 and TRBJ2-3, with D uncertain. The TCR was taken from a woman aged 65 to 85 with COVID-19, enrolled during active disease. Sequenced input: peripheral blood. CDR3 sequence: CASSDVAIRTNF. The CDR3 nucleotides read TGTGCCAGCAGTGATGTGGCCATCCGAACGAATTTT.